The clone carrying this TCR beta chain was counted a few times. One end of the junction does not line up with germline, which may come from a read error. This specimen belongs to a study of blood T cells in healthy people across ages. A sample-barcoded 5' primer and a J-beta primer mix were used in a second PCR of about 6 to 12 cycles. TCRdb independently ran MiXCR on the 5' RACE reads; one entry per CDR3 protein. The sample yields fewer than 800,000 distinct CDR3 sequences, just under 25% seen once. These sequences were also reported in another study, on T cells of mothers and their children.

This TCR derives from a boy younger than 18 in good health. Sequencing was performed on blood.

The CDR3 nucleotides are TGCGCCAGTAGCCCAAGGATAGCGGGGGAGGCAGATACGCAGTATTTT. Protein sequence: CASSPRIAGEADTQYF. V usage is TRBV4-3 and J usage is TRBJ2-3; 9 bases fit TRBD2. Germline CDR1 is LGHNA and CDR2 is YSLEER. The CDR3 covers 16 residues.